This entry lists 18 T cell receptor beta chains sequenced from one sample in a study of blood T cell repertoires in COVID-19. This table comes from immunoSEQ multiplex PCR, and its TCRdb copy is limited to in-frame clones, with some not included. The table records 93,000 or so clones, roughly 80% of them present only once. Sequenced sample: peripheral blood. The receptors come from a human donor in a cohort sampled during active COVID-19.

J is TRBJ1-1 and V is TRBV18; D is uncertain. This CDR3 has 14 amino acids. Germline V lookup: CDR1 KGHSH, CDR2 LQKENI. V lost 0 bases and J 3 bases, leaving 8 bases between the germline ends. This chain's CDR3 is CASSPPSVDTEAFF. CDR3 sequence (DNA): TGTGCCAGCTCACCACCGTCGGTGGACACTGAAGCTTTCTTT.

The chain is built from TRBV18 and TRBJ2-2; the match to TRBD1 covers 7 bases. This CDR3 region has 14 residues. The germline V gene encodes CDR1 KGHSH and CDR2 LQKENI. The ends lost 10 bases at V and 6 bases at J; junction bases unmatched: 11. CDR3 DNA sequence: TGTGCCACCACGGACAGGCGGTCTGCCGGGGAGCTGTTTTTT. This encodes CATTDRRSAGELFF. Supplemented by reference TRBV18 and TRBJ2-2, the full variable domain reads NAGVMQNPRHLVRRRGQEARLRCSPMKGHSHVYWYRQLPEEGLKFMVYLQKENIIDESGMPKERFSAEFPKEGPSILRIQQVVRGDSAAYFCATTDRRSAGELFFGEGSRLTVL.

The chain has TRBV12-3 or TRBV12-4 and TRBJ1-2, with D possibly TRBD1 on 6 matching bases. CDR3 length: 13 amino acids. V was cut by 6 bases and J by 5 bases, with 13 bases left in between. CDR3 coding DNA: TGTGCCAGCAGCCTCGACAGGCTATATGGCTACACCTTC. This translates into CASSLDRLYGYTF.

This clone was detected only once. V usage is TRBV4-3 and J usage is TRBJ2-7; 9 bases agree with TRBD1. With 3 bases clipped from V and 2 bases from J, the junction kept 5 bases outside the gene matches. Germline lookup yields CDR1 LGHNA and CDR2 YSLEER. The CDR3 extends over 15 amino acids. CDR3 coding DNA: TGCGCCAGCAGCCACTCCGGGACAGGGACCTACGAGCAGTACTTC. Protein product: CASSHSGTGTYEQYF.

The rearrangement joins TRBV5-1 to TRBJ2-2; the match to TRBD2 covers 7 bases. Germline-derived CDR1 and CDR2 are SGHRS and YFSETQ. The CDR3 consists of 14 residues. Germline trimming cut 1 base from V and 6 bases from J; bases unmatched to any gene: 3. The CDR3 DNA follows: TGCGCCAGCAGCTTGCGCGGGGGACCCGGGGAGCTGTTTTTT. This gives the protein CASSLRGGPGELFF.

The chain recombines TRBV11-2 with TRBJ1-2; 9 bases align to TRBD1. The CDR3 runs to 14 residues. V lost 1 base, J lost 5 bases, and 2 bases stayed unmatched. The germline CDR1 and CDR2 sequences are SGHAT and FQNNGV. The CDR3: CASSLGQGGYGYTF. The CDR3 nucleotides are TGTGCCAGCAGCTTAGGACAGGGGGGGTATGGCTACACCTTC.

CDR3 amino acids: CASSLDRGLFGSGANVLTF. CDR3 DNA sequence: TGCGCCAGCAGCTTGGACAGGGGGTTGTTCGGCTCTGGGGCCAACGTCCTGACTTTC. The genes are TRBV5-1 and TRBJ2-6; 8 positions match TRBD1. CDR1 is SGHRS and CDR2 is YFSETQ in the germline V gene. V shed 0 bases, J shed 0 bases, and the junction held 8 bases outside the gene matches. This CDR3 spans 19 amino acids.

The chain carries TRBV12-3 or TRBV12-4 and TRBJ1-1; weak D call: TRBD1 (5 bases). V lost 1 base and J 5 bases, leaving 8 bases between the germline ends. The CDR3 loop spans 13 amino acids. The CDR3 reads CASSLGQRTEAFF. The CDR3 DNA follows: TGTGCCAGCAGTTTAGGACAGAGGACTGAAGCTTTCTTT.

The sample holds a few counts of this clone. The chain has TRBV30 and TRBJ1-5; TRBD1 matches 7 bases. This CDR3 spans 14 amino acids. V gave up 3 bases and J gave up 11 bases; unmatched junction bases: 13. CDR1 GTSNPN and CDR2 SVGIG come from the germline V gene (reference sequence). CDR3 amino acids: CAWSGTGTEIAQHF. The CDR3 bases are TGTGCCTGGAGCGGGACCGGGACAGAGATAGCCCAGCATTTT.

V usage is TRBV6-1 and J usage is TRBJ1-4, with a possible D match to TRBD1 (5 bases). V was trimmed by 0 bases and J by 2 bases, leaving 10 bases between them. Germline CDR1 and CDR2: MNHNS and SASEGT. There are 16 residues in the CDR3. CDR3 nucleotides: TGTGCCAGCAGTGAAGCGTGGGGCCGCACTAATGAAAAACTGTTTTTT. This codes for CASSEAWGRTNEKLFF.

This chain uses TRBV9 with TRBJ1-5; tentatively, D is TRBD1 (5 bases). V gave up 3 bases and J gave up 6 bases, with 13 bases separating them. Germline CDR1 and CDR2: SGDLS and YYNGEE. CDR3 size: 14 residues. CDR3 nucleotide sequence: TGTGCCAGCAGCGCCGACGGGGGGACTCAGCCCCAGCATTTT. Encoded protein: CASSADGGTQPQHF. Together with reference TRBV9 and TRBJ1-5, the CDR3 gives the full variable domain: DSGVTQTPKHLITATGQRVTLRCSPRSGDLSVYWYQQSLDQGLQFLIQYYNGEERAKGNILERFSAQQFPDLHSELNLSSLELGDSALYFCASSADGGTQPQHFGDGTRLSIL.

The chain carries TRBV6-5 and TRBJ1-4; 8 bases fit TRBD1. This CDR3 has 15 amino acids. V was clipped by 6 bases and J by 0 bases; unmatched bases: 3. Germline CDR1 is MNHEY and CDR2 is SVGAGI. The CDR3 DNA is TGTGCCAGCAGGGACAGGGTAGCAACTAATGAAAAACTGTTTTTT. Its protein is CASRDRVATNEKLFF.

The gene calls are TRBV10-3 and TRBJ2-7; 10 bases match TRBD2. CDR1 and CDR2 (germline): ENHRY, SYGVKD. The CDR3 is 15 residues long. The V segment lost 11 bases and the J segment 5 bases; nucleotides outside the gene matches: 15. The CDR3 sequence: CASTRTSGVRDEQYF. The CDR3 DNA reads as TGTGCCTCCACCAGGACTAGCGGCGTTCGGGACGAGCAGTACTTC.

This chain connects TRBV30 to TRBJ2-3; TRBD2 aligns across 8 bases. V dropped 6 bases and J dropped 4; count of bases not matched to a gene: 9. CDR1 and CDR2 (germline): GTSNPN, SVGIG (reference sequence). This CDR3 is built from 14 residues. CDR3 nucleotides: TGTGCCTGTAATAGCGGGGCGGGGGCAGATACGCAGTATTTT. This sequence encodes CACNSGAGADTQYF.

The chain employs TRBV5-1 and TRBJ1-1; 9 bases match TRBD1. CDR3 length: 15 residues. CDR1 SGHRS and CDR2 YFSETQ come from the germline V gene. Trimming at V came to 1 base and at J to 4 bases, leaving 5 bases not matched to a gene. CDR3 DNA: TGCGCCAGCAGCTTGCCACAGGGGGCGAGCACTGAAGCTTTCTTT. Translation gives CASSLPQGASTEAFF.

The rearrangement links TRBV27 to TRBJ2-6; maybe TRBD2 (6 bases). Germline V CDR1 and CDR2: MNHEY, SMNVEV (reference sequence). Trimming pared 8 bases from V and 1 base from J, leaving 18 bases between. This CDR3 has 17 amino acids. The CDR3 is CASGRGTITSGANVLTF. For the CDR3, the DNA is TGTGCCAGCGGGCGGGGTACCATCACTTCTGGGGCCAACGTCCTGACTTTC.

The gene calls are TRBV4-1 and TRBJ1-1; TRBD1 matches at 8 bases. The junction had 1 base not matched to a gene; V was cut back by 0 bases and J by 1 base. The length of the CDR3 is 15 residues. The V gene's germline CDR1 is MGHRA and CDR2 YSYEKL. CDR3 bases: TGCGCCAGCAGCCAAGACGGGACAGGGAACACTGAAGCTTTCTTT. Residues: CASSQDGTGNTEAFF.

The chain couples TRBV13 to TRBJ2-3, with 8 bases aligning to TRBD2. In germline, CDR1 is PRHDT, CDR2 FYEKMQ (reference sequence). With V trimmed by 4 bases and J by 2 bases, 11 bases remained unmatched. The length of the CDR3 is 17 residues. CDR3 DNA sequence: TGTGCCAGCAGCTCCCGAGGGGTAGCGGGGATCACAGATACGCAGTATTTT. It encodes CASSSRGVAGITDTQYF.